This T cell receptor (beta chain) appears in the sequencing data of a study of cytomegalovirus exposure and HLA in healthy donors. The CDR3 has 16 residues. Germline loops: CDR1 ENHRY, CDR2 SYGVKD. The junction had 10 bases not matched to a gene; V was cut back by 9 bases and J by 2 bases. PCR primers comprised 60 Vbeta and 13 Jbeta primers. Method: immunoSEQ multiplex PCR; TCRdb's copy keeps in-frame clones and lacks some. Counted here are some 160,000 clones, approximately 76% occurring once; the ten biggest clones make up about 4.9%. Material: PBMCs. This clonotype was sampled from a woman younger than 30 in good health and CMV-seropositive. The V call is TRBV10-3, the J call TRBJ2-3; 11 positions agree with TRBD2. DNA of the CDR3: TGTGCCATTTCCCCCTTACTAGCGGGGGTCACAGATACGCAGTATTTT. Its protein product is CAISPLLAGVTDTQYF.